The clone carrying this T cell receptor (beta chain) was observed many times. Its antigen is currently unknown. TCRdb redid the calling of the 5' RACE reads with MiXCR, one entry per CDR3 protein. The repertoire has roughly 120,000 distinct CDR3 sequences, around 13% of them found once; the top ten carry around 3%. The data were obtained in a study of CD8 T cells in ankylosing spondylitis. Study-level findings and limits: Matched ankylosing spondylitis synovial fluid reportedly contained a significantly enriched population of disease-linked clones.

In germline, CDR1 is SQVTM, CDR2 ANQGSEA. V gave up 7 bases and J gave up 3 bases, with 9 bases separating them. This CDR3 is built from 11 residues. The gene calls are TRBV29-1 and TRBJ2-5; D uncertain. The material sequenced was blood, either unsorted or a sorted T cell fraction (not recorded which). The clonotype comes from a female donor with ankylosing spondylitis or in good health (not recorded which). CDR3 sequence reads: CSGCEEETQYF. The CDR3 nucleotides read TGCAGCGGATGTGAGGAAGAGACCCAGTACTTC.